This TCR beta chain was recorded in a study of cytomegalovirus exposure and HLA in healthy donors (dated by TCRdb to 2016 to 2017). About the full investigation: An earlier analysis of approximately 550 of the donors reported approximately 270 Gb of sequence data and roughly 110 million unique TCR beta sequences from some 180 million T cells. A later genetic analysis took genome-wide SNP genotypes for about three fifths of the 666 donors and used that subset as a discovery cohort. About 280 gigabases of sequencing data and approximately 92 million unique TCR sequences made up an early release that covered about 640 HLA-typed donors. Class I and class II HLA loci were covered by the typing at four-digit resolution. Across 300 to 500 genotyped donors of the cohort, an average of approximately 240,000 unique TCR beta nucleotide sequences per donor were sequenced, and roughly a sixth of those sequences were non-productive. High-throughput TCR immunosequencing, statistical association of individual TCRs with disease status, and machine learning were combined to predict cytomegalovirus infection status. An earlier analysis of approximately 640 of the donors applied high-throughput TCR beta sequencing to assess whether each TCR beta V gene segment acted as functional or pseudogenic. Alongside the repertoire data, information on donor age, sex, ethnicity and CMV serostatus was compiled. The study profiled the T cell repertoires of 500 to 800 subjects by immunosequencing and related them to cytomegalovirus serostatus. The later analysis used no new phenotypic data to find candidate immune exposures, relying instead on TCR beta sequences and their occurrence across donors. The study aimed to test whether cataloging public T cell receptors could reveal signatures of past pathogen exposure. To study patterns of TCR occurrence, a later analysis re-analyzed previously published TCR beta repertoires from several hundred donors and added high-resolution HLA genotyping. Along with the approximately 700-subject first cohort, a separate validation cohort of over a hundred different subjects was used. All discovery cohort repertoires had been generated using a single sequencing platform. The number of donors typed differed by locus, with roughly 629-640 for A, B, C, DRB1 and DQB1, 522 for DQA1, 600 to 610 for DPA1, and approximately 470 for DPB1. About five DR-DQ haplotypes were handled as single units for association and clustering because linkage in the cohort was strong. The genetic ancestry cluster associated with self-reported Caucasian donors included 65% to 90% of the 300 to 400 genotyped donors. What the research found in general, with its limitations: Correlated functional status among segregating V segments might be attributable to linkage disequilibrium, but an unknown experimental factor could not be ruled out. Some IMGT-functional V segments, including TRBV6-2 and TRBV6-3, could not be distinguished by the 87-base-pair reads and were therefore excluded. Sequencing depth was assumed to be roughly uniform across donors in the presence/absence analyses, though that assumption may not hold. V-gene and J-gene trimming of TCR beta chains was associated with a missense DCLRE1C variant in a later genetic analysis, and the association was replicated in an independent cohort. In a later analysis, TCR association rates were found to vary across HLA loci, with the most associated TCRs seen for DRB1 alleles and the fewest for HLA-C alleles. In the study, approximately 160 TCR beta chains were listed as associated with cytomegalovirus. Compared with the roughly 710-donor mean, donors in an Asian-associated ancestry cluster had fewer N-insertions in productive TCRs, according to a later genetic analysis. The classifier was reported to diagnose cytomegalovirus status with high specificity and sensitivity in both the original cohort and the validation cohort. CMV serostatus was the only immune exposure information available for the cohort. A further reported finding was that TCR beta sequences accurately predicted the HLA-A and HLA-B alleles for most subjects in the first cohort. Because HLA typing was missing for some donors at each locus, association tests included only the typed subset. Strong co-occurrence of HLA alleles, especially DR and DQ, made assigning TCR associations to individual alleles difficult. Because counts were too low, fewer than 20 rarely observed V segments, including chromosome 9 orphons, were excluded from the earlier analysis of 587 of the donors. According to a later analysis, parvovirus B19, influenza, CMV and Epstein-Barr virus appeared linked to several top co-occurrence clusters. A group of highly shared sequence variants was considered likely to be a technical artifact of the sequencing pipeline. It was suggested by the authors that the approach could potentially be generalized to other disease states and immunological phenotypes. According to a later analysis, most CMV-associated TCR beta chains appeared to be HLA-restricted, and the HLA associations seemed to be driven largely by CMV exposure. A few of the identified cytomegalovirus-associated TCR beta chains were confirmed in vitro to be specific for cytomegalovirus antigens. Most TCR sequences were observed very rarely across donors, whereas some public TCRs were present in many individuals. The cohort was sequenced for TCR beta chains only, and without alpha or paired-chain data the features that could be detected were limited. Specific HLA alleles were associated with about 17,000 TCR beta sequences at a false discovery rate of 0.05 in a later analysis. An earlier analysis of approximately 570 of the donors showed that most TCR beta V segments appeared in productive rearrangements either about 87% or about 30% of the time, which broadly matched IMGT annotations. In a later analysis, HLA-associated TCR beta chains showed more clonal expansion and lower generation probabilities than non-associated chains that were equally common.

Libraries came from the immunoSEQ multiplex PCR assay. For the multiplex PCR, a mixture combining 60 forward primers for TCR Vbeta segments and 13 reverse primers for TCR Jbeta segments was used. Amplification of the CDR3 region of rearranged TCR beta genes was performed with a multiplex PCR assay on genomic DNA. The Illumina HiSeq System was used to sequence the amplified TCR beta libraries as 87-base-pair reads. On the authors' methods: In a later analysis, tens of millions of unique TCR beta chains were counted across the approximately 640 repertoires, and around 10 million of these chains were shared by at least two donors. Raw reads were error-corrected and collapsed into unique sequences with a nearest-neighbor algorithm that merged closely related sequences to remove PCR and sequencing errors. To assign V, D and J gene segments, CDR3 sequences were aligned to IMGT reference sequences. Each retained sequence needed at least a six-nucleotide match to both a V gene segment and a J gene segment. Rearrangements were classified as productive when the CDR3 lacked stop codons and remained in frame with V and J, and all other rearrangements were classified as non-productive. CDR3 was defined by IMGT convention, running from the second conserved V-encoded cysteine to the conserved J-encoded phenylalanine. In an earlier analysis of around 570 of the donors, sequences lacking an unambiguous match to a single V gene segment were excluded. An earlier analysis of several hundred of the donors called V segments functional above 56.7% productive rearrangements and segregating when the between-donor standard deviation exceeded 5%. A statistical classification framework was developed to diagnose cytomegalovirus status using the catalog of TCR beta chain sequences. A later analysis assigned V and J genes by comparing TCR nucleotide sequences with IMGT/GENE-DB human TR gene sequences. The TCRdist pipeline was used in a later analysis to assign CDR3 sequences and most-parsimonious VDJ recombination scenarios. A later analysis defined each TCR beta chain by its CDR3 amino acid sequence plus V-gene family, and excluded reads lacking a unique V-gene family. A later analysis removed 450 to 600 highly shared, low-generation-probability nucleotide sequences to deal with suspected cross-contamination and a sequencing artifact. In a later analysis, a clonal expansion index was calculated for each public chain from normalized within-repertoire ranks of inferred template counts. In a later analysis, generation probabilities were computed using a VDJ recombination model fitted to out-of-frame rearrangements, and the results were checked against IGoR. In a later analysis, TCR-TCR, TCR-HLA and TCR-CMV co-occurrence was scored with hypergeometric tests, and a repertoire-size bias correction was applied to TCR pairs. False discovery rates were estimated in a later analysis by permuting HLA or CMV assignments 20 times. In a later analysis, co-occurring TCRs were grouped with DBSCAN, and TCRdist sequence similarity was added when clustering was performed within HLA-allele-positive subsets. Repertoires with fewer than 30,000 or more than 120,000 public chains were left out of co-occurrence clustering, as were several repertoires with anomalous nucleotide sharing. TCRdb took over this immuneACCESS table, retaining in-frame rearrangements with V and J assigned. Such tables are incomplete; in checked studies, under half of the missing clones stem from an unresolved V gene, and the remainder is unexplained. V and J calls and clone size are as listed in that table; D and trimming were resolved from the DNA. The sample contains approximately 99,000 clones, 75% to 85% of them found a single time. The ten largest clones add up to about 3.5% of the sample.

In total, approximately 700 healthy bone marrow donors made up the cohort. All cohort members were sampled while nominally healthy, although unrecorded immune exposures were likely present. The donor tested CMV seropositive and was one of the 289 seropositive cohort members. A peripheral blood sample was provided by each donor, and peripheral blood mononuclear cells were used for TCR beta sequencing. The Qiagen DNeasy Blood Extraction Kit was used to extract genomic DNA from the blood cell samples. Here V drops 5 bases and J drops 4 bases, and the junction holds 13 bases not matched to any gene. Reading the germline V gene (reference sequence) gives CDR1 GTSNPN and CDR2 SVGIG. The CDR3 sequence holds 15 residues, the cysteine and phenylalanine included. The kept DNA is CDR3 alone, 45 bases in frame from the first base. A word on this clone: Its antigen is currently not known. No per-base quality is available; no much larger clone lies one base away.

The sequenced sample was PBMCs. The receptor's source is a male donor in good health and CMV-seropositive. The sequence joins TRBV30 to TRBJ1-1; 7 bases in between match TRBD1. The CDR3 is CAWAGTEERSTEAFF. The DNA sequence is TGTGCCTGGGCCGGGACAGAGGAGAGGAGCACTGAAGCTTTCTTT. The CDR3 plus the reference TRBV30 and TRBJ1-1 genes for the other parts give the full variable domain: SQTIHQWPATLVQPVGSPLSLECTVEGTSNPNLYWYRQAAGRGLQLLFYSVGIGQISSEVPQNLSASRPQDRQFILSSKKLLLSDSGFYLCAWAGTEERSTEAFFGQGTRLTVV.